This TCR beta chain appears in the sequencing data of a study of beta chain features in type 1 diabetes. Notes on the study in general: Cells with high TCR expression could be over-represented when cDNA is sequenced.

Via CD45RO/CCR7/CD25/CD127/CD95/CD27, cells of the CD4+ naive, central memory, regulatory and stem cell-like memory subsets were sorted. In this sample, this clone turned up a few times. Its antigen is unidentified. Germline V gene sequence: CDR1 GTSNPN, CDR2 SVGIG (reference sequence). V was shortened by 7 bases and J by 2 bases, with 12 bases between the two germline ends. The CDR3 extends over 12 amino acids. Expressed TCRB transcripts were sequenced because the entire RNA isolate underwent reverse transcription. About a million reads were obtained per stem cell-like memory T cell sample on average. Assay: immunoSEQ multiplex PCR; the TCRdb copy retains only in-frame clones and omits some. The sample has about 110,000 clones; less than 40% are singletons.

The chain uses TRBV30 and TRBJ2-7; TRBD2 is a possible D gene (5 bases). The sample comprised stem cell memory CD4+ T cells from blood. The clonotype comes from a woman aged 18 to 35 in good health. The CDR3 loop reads CAFGGGPYEQYF. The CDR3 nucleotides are TGTGCCTTTGGAGGCGGTCCCTACGAGCAGTACTTC.